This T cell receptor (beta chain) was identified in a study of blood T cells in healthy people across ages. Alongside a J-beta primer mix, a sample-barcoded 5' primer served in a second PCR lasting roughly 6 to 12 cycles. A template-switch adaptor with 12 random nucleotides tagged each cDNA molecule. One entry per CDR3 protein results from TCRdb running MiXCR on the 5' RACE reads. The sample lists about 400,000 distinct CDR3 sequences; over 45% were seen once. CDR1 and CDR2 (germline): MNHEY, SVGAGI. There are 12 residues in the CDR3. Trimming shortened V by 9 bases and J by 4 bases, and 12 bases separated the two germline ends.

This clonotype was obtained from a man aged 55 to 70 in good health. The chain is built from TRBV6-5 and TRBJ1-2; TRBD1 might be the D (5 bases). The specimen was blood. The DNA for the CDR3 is TGTGCCAGTTCGACAGCGCCCTATGGCTACACCTTC. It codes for CASSTAPYGYTF.